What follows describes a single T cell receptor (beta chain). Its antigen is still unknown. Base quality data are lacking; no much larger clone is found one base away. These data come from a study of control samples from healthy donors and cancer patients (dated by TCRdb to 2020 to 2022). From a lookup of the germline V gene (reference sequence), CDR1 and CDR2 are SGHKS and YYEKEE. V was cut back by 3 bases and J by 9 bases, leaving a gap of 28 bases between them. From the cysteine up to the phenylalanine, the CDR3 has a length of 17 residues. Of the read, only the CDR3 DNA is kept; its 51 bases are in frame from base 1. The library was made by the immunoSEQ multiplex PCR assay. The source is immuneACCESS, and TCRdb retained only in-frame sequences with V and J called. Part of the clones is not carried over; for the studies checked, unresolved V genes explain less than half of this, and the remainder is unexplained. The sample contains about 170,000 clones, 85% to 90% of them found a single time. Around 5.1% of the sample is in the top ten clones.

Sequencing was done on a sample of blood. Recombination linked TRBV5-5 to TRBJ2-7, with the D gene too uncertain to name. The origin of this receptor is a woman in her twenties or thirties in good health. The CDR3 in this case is CASSSWVRGRSGVGQYF. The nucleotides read TGTGCCAGCAGCTCGTGGGTTCGCGGCAGGTCAGGTGTCGGGCAGTACTTC.